These T cell receptor beta chains were read from a single sample in a study of spatial heterogeneity in lung cancer. MiXCR was run by TCRdb on the 5' RACE reads, yielding one entry per CDR3 protein. Of more than 85,000 distinct CDR3 sequences listed, around 9% are singletons. Sequencing used PBMCs, obtained at surgery. The receptor set was obtained from a male donor with early-stage non-small cell lung cancer. Both conserved end residues are part of each CDR3. The order of the fields is V gene, J gene, clone size, D gene, CDR3 protein, CDR3 DNA. A D gene is named only where the DNA matches it firmly. Size tells how often a clone was seen (once, few, many) or the class of an expanded clone, and some rows leave it out.

TRBV4-2,TRBJ2-5,few,TRBD2,CASSEGLAGGETQYF,TGTGCCAGCAGCGAAGGACTAGCGGGGGGCGAGACCCAGTACTTC
TRBV20-1,TRBJ2-3,few,TRBD2,CSANPGGLAGTSTDTQYF,TGCAGTGCCAACCCAGGGGGACTAGCGGGCACCAGCACAGATACGCAGTATTTT
TRBV2,TRBJ2-7,few,-,CASSQGFLEKQYF,TGTGCCAGCAGTCAGGGTTTCCTTGAAAAGCAGTACTTC
TRBV27,TRBJ1-5,many,-,CASSLSRQPQHF,TGTGCCAGCAGTTTATCGAGGCAGCCCCAGCATTTT
TRBV4-3,TRBJ1-3,-,-,CAGSQDPGTGNTIYF,TGCGCCGGCAGCCAAGATCCCGGCACCGGAAACACCATATATTTT
TRBV29-1,TRBJ1-1,-,-,CSGQGSYRVTEALF,TGCAGCGGCCAAGGGTCCTACAGGGTCACTGAAGCTCTCTTT
TRBV28,TRBJ1-2,many,-,CASSFMAGDGYTF,TGTGCCAGCAGTTTTATGGCAGGGGATGGCTACACCTTC
TRBV29-1,TRBJ1-3,many,TRBD1,CSVEDRAGNTIYF,TGCAGCGTTGAGGACAGGGCTGGAAACACCATATATTTT
TRBV3-1,TRBJ1-1,-,-,CASSHAGRMAEAFF,TGTGCCAGCAGCCATGCAGGGAGGATGGCTGAAGCTTTCTTT
TRBV12-3/TRBV12-4,TRBJ1-2,-,-,CASTLQGGYTF,TGTGCCAGCACCCTTCAGGGTGGCTACACCTTC
TRBV7-9,TRBJ2-1,many,TRBD2,CASSSSGRLVEQFF,TGTGCCAGCAGCTCTAGCGGGAGGCTGGTTGAGCAGTTCTTC
TRBV20-1,TRBJ2-5,few,TRBD2,CSAVTSGGETQYF,TGCAGTGCTGTGACTAGCGGGGGAGAGACCCAGTACTTC
TRBV15,TRBJ1-1,many,TRBD1,CATRRQGGTEAFF,TGTGCCACCAGACGACAGGGTGGCACTGAAGCTTTCTTT
TRBV7-2,TRBJ2-7,many,TRBD2,CASSLASGRYYEQYF,TGTGCCAGCAGCTTAGCTAGCGGGCGGTACTACGAGCAGTACTTC
TRBV7-9,TRBJ2-5,many,TRBD2,CASSLYGLADQETQYF,TGTGCCAGCAGCTTATATGGACTAGCGGACCAAGAGACCCAGTACTTC
TRBV9,TRBJ2-3,many,-,CASSARGTRDTQYF,TGTGCCAGCAGCGCCCGGGGTACGAGAGATACGCAGTATTTT
TRBV20-1,TRBJ2-7,many,TRBD2,CSARGLAGGNEQYF,TGCAGTGCCCGCGGACTAGCGGGGGGGAACGAGCAGTACTTC
TRBV9,TRBJ1-1,many,TRBD1,CASSPGQGDLEAFF,TGTGCCAGCAGCCCAGGACAGGGGGATTTAGAAGCTTTCTTT